The clone carrying this T cell receptor beta chain showed up many times. The sample is drawn from a study of T cells in Graves' hyperthyroidism and ophthalmopathy. RNA transcripts served as the template for amplifying TCR beta CDR3 regions. First-round RT-PCR targeting the TCR CDR3 was performed with the HTBI primer set. TCRdb called the multiplex PCR reads again in MiXCR, with one record for every CDR3 protein. The sample lists about 420,000 distinct CDR3 sequences, 15% to 18% seen once, with around 7.3% in the top ten. This CDR3 spans 17 amino acids. CDR1 is MDHEN, CDR2 SYDVKM, per germline. The junction had 11 bases not matched to a gene; V was cut back by 6 bases and J by 0 bases.

This receptor was taken from a woman aged 18-29 years with Graves' hyperthyroidism. The specimen was blood. The chain uses TRBV28 and TRBJ1-5; 7 bases line up with TRBD1. The CDR3 spells CASRRDREDFSNQPQHF. The CDR3, as DNA: TGTGCCAGCAGACGAGACAGGGAAGACTTTAGCAATCAGCCCCAGCATTTT. Using reference TRBV28 and TRBJ1-5 for the parts outside the CDR3, the full variable domain is DVKVTQSSRYLVKRTGEKVFLECVQDMDHENMFWYRQDPGLGLRLIYFSYDVKMKEKGDIPEGYSVSREKKERFSLILESASTNQTSMYLCASRRDREDFSNQPQHFGDGTRLSIL.